Each of the 19 T cell receptor beta chains below was sequenced from the same sample in a study of CD8 T cells in ankylosing spondylitis. Notes on the study in general: Blood from ankylosing spondylitis patients appeared to carry a characteristic roughly 8-variant TCR beta motif.

TCRdb processed the 5' RACE reads anew with MiXCR; each CDR3 protein has one entry. The sample records about 510,000 distinct CDR3 sequences, 5.3% being singletons. These receptors' targets are unknown. What was sequenced was blood, either unsorted or a sorted T cell fraction (not recorded which). These receptors were collected from a male donor with ankylosing spondylitis.

This clonotype was counted at least ten times. J is TRBJ1-1 and V is TRBV10-3; D gene ambiguous. The V gene lost 0 bases and the J gene lost 7 bases, with 12 bases spanning the gap. CDR1 ENHRY and CDR2 SYGVKD come from the germline V gene. This CDR3 is 14 amino acids long. The CDR3 nucleotides are TGTGCCATCAGTGAGTCGTTAGGCCGGATTGAAGCTTTCTTT. As protein: CAISESLGRIEAFF.

This clonotype was observed many times. The V and J genes are TRBV12-3 or TRBV12-4 and TRBJ2-7, with D perhaps matching TRBD2 (7 bases). V shed 3 bases and J shed 7 bases, with 16 bases lying between them. The CDR3 extends over 14 amino acids. The CDR3 loop reads CASSLGGAPREQYF. The CDR3 coding sequence is TGTGCCAGCAGTTTGGGGGGGGCTCCAAGGGAGCAGTACTTC.

This clonotype was counted many times. V usage is TRBV27 and J usage is TRBJ1-1; TRBD1 is a possible D gene (5 bases). Trimming left V 2 bases short and J 10 bases short, with 20 bases between. CDR3 length equals 15 residues. Germline V lookup: CDR1 MNHEY, CDR2 SMNVEV (reference sequence). The CDR3 here is CASSLGPGPGGSAFF. In DNA form, the CDR3 reads TGTGCCAGCAGTTTAGGGCCGGGACCCGGGGGGTCAGCTTTCTTT.

This clonotype was picked up a small number of times. The CDR3 is CASSSRLTAYEQYF. The CDR3 DNA reads TGTGCCAGCAGTTCGCGCCTGACAGCTTACGAGCAGTACTTC. The chain carries TRBV6-5 and TRBJ2-7, with a weak D call TRBD1 (5 bases). This CDR3 has 14 residues. V gave up 4 bases and J gave up 4 bases, with 14 bases separating them. In germline, CDR1 is MNHEY, CDR2 SVGAGI.

The chain is built from TRBV11-3 and TRBJ2-1; 8 bases match TRBD2. This CDR3 has 15 residues. V shed 5 bases, J shed 1 base, and the junction held 4 bases outside the gene matches. CDR1 SGHNT and CDR2 YENEEA come from the germline V gene. In nucleotides, the CDR3 is TGTGCCAGCAGCCGGGGGGGGAGGTCCTACAATGAGCAGTTCTTC. This translates into CASSRGGRSYNEQFF.

This clonotype has only a few counts. The V call is TRBV7-9, the J call TRBJ2-1; TRBD2 might be the D (6 bases). CDR3 length: 15 residues. Trimming stripped 5 bases from V and 5 bases from J, with 16 bases between. From germline, CDR1 is SEHNR and CDR2 FQNEAQ (reference sequence). CDR3 loop: CASSPRAGPNNEQFF. The CDR3 nucleotides read TGTGCCAGCAGCCCGCGGGCGGGGCCAAACAATGAGCAGTTCTTC.

This clonotype was recorded a few times. V is TRBV28 and J is TRBJ2-7, with a weak D call TRBD1 (5 bases). The germline CDR1 and CDR2 sequences are MDHEN and SYDVKM. The germline V and J ends were trimmed by 7 bases and 2 bases, with 15 bases remaining between them. The CDR3 has 14 amino acids. CDR3 sequence (DNA): TGTGCCAGCAATAAAGACAGAAACCCCTACGAGCAGTACTTC. It is translated as CASNKDRNPYEQYF.

V gene TRBV28 combines with J gene TRBJ2-7; D call uncertain. Germline CDR1 and CDR2: MDHEN and SYDVKM. Between the trimmed V and J ends, which lost 6 bases and 0 bases, there was a span of 12 bases. The CDR3 is made up of 14 amino acids. The CDR3 DNA follows: TGTGCCAGCAGGGTCCAGTTGAGCTCCTACGAGCAGTACTTC. Translation gives CASRVQLSSYEQYF. The full variable domain, its missing parts supplied by reference TRBV28 and TRBJ2-7, is DVKVTQSSRYLVKRTGEKVFLECVQDMDHENMFWYRQDPGLGLRLIYFSYDVKMKEKGDIPEGYSVSREKKERFSLILESASTNQTSMYLCASRVQLSSYEQYFGPGTRLTVT.

This clonotype has at least ten counts. The chain is built from TRBV4-3 and TRBJ1-5, with 7 bases aligning to TRBD1. The J segment lost 7 bases and the V segment lost 2 bases, leaving 8 bases of the junction unmatched. The CDR3 extends over 15 amino acids. CDR1 LGHNA and CDR2 YSLEER come from the germline V gene. The CDR3 DNA sequence: TGCGCCAGCAGCCAATCGAGGGGGCGCGGACAGCCCCAGCATTTT. It translates to CASSQSRGRGQPQHF.

Many counts were recorded for this clonotype. The CDR3 here is CASSLVDRDVHEQYF. DNA of the CDR3: TGTGCCAGCAGCTTGGTCGACAGGGATGTCCACGAGCAGTACTTC. The chain recombines TRBV7-9 with TRBJ2-7; 7 bases line up with TRBD1. V lost 3 bases to trimming and J lost 5 bases; unmatched junction nucleotides: 10. The CDR3 is 15 residues long. The germline V gene encodes CDR1 SEHNR and CDR2 FQNEAQ (reference sequence).

This clonotype was seen ten or more times. The chain combines TRBV7-3 with TRBJ2-3; 10 bases are shared with TRBD1. The CDR3 extends over 15 amino acids. The V gene end was trimmed by 1 base and the J gene end by 4 bases; junction bases not matched to a gene: 2. Germline values: CDR1 SGHTA, CDR2 FQGTGA. CDR3 in amino acids: CASSLRTGGSDTQYF. CDR3 in DNA: TGTGCCAGCAGCTTAAGGACAGGGGGATCAGATACGCAGTATTTT. Looking up the rest from reference TRBV7-3 and TRBJ2-3 gives the full variable domain: GAGVSQTPSNKVTEKGKYVELRCDPISGHTALYWYRQSLGQGPEFLIYFQGTGAADDSGLPNDRFFAVRPEGSVSTLKIQRTERGDSAVYLCASSLRTGGSDTQYFGPGTRLTVL.

This clonotype was picked up many times. The chain links TRBV7-2 to TRBJ1-2, with 9 bases fitting TRBD1. CDR1 and CDR2 (germline): SGHTA, FQGNSA. CDR3 length: 15 residues. The V gene end was trimmed by 5 bases and the J gene end by 0 bases; junction bases not matched to a gene: 4. CDR3 protein: CASSRTGEPNYGYTF. The CDR3 nucleotides are TGTGCCAGCAGCCGGACAGGGGAACCTAACTATGGCTACACCTTC.

There are many counts of this clonotype. The chain joins TRBV12-3 or TRBV12-4 to TRBJ2-2; TRBD2 matches at 8 bases. With 8 bases clipped from V and 5 bases from J, the junction kept 7 bases outside the gene matches. The CDR3 is made up of 14 amino acids. CDR3 protein: CASRGGGWTGELFF. CDR3 coding DNA: TGTGCCAGCCGTGGCGGGGGGTGGACCGGGGAGCTGTTTTTT.

Only a few counts were recorded for this clonotype. This chain joins TRBV19 and TRBJ2-2, with D tentatively TRBD2 (5 bases). Germline V gene data show CDR1 as LNHDA and CDR2 as SQIVND (reference sequence). V was cut by 9 bases and J by 2 bases, with 10 bases left in between. The length of the CDR3 is 13 residues. The chain's CDR3 is CASFGSNTGELFF. The DNA for the CDR3 is TGTGCCAGCTTTGGGAGCAACACCGGGGAGCTGTTTTTT.

The chain carries TRBV5-1 and TRBJ2-3; D may correspond to TRBD1 or TRBD2 (5 bases each). The CDR3 covers 14 residues. Trimming took off 3 bases at V and 3 bases at J, with 11 bases between the two ends. Germline V CDR1 and CDR2: SGHRS, YFSETQ. The CDR3 region is CASSSPEGTDTQYF. For the CDR3, the DNA is TGCGCCAGCAGCTCCCCTGAGGGGACAGATACGCAGTATTTT. Full variable domain (remainder filled in from reference TRBV5-1 and TRBJ2-3): KAGVTQTPRYLIKTRGQQVTLSCSPISGHRSVSWYQQTPGQGLQFLFEYFSETQRNKGNFPGRFSGRQFSNSRSEMNVSTLELGDSALYLCASSSPEGTDTQYFGPGTRLTVL.

J is TRBJ1-1 and V is TRBV21-1; TRBD1, the table's D call, was not compared with the DNA. TRBV21-1 counts as a pseudogene. The CDR3 runs 16 residues. The CDR3 sequence: CASSKTYRGLLSQAFF. The CDR3 DNA follows: TGTGCCAGCAGCAAGACTTACAGGGGGCTTTTATCCCAAGCTTTCTTT.

In its sample, this clonotype was seen many times. The chain joins TRBV18 to TRBJ2-3; D not resolved. The CDR3 sequence is 14 residues long. V gave up 2 bases and J gave up 1 base, with 7 bases separating them. Germline assignment: CDR1 KGHSH and CDR2 LQKENI. This chain's CDR3 is CASSPAIRTDTQYF. CDR3 in DNA: TGTGCCAGCTCACCAGCTATACGCACAGATACGCAGTATTTT.

This clonotype was picked up many times. The chain couples TRBV7-2 to TRBJ2-1; D may be TRBD2 (5 bases). The germline V and J ends were trimmed by 2 bases and 2 bases, with 10 bases remaining between them. Germline V CDR1 and CDR2: SGHTA, FQGNSA. There are 15 residues in the CDR3. The CDR3 sequence: CASSLSGTTYNEQFF. CDR3 nucleotide sequence: TGTGCCAGCAGCTTAAGCGGTACCACCTACAATGAGCAGTTCTTC.

This clonotype was found many times. J is TRBJ1-2 and V is TRBV6-5; D is unresolved. Trimming removed 2 bases at V and 4 bases at J, with 8 bases between. The CDR3 length is 13 residues. The V gene's germline CDR1 is MNHEY and CDR2 SVGAGI. In DNA form, the CDR3 reads TGTGCCAGCAGTTACGGCCAGCTCTATGGCTACACCTTC. Amino acid sequence: CASSYGQLYGYTF.